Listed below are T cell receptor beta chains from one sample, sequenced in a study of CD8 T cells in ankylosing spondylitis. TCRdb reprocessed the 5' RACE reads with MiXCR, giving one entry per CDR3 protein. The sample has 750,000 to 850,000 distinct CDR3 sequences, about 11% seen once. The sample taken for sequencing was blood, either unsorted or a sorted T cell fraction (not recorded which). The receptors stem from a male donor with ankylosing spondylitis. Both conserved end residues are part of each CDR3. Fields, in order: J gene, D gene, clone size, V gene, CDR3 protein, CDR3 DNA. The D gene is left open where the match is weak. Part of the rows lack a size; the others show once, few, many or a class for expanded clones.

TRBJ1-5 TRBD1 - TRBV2 CACSLGRGRTLSNNQPQHF TGTGCCTGCAGTTTAGGAAGGGGGCGGACCCTCTCCAACAATCAGCCCCAGCATTTT
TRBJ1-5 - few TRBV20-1 CSAEFGNQPQHF TGCAGTGCTGAATTCGGCAATCAGCCCCAGCATTTT
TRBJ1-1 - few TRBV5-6 CASSLPGLQNTEAFF TGTGCCAGCAGCTTACCGGGCCTTCAGAACACTGAAGCTTTCTTT
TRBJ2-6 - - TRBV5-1 CASSFVTSGANVLTF TGCGCCAGCAGCTTTGTTACTTCTGGGGCCAACGTCCTGACTTTC
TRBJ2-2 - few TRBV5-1 CASSPHRFPGELFF TGCGCCAGCAGCCCTCACAGGTTTCCCGGGGAGCTGTTTTTT
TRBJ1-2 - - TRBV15 CATSRVRVNYGYTF TGTGCCACCAGCAGAGTTCGGGTTAACTATGGCTACACCTTC
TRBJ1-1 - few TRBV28 CASTQRRRNTEAFF TGTGCCAGCACCCAAAGACGCAGGAACACTGAAGCTTTCTTT
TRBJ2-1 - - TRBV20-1 CSAIRVNEQFF TGCAGTGCGATAAGGGTCAATGAGCAGTTCTTC
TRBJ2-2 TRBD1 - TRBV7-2 CASSPTTGYYGELFF TGTGCCAGCAGCCCTACGACAGGGTACTACGGGGAGCTGTTTTTT
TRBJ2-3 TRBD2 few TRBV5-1 CASSFFAGGPADTQYF TGCGCCAGCAGCTTTTTTGCGGGAGGCCCCGCAGATACGCAGTATTTT
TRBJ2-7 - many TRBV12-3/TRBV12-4 CASSFRERYEQYF TGTGCCAGCAGTTTTAGGGAACGCTACGAGCAGTACTTC
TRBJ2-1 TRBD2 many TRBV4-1 CASSQNIGTSGRRNEQFF TGCGCCAGCAGCCAAAACATCGGGACTAGCGGGAGAAGGAATGAGCAGTTCTTC
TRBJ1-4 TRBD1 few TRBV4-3 CASSQDPMRTGNEKLFF TGCGCCAGCAGCCAAGATCCGATGAGGACAGGAAATGAAAAACTGTTTTTT